These 15 T cell receptor beta chains were sequenced from one sample in a study of cytomegalovirus exposure and HLA in healthy donors listed by TCRdb under 2017. The receptor library was made with the immunoSEQ multiplex PCR assay. For the multiplex PCR, a mixture combining 60 forward primers for TCR Vbeta segments and 13 reverse primers for TCR Jbeta segments was used. Sourced from immuneACCESS, this table was stored by TCRdb with only in-frame sequences that have V and J called. A share of the clones is absent; for the studies checked, an unresolved V gene accounts for under half, and the remainder has no known explanation. This sample's listing comprises about 210,000 clones. The ten largest make up roughly 0.89% of the sample. Sample: PBMCs. These receptors originate from a woman in her 30s in good health and CMV-seropositive.

CDR3 loop: CASGDREGTDTQYF. CDR3 bases: TGCGCCAGCGGCGACAGGGAGGGCACAGATACGCAGTATTTT. The gene calls are TRBV10-1 and TRBJ2-3; maybe TRBD1 (7 bases). There are 14 residues in the CDR3. V shed 8 bases and J shed 1 base, with 13 bases lying between them. In germline, CDR1 is WNHNN, CDR2 SYGVQD (reference sequence).

The chain links TRBV7-9 to TRBJ2-7, with 10 bases aligning to TRBD1. CDR1 SEHNR and CDR2 FQNEAQ come from the germline V gene (reference sequence). This CDR3 is 16 amino acids long. J lost 4 bases, V lost 1 base, and 7 bases had no gene match. Written as DNA, the CDR3 is TGTGCCAGCAGCTTAGGTCAGGGGACAGGGGTATACGAGCAGTACTTC. This gives the protein CASSLGQGTGVYEQYF.

This chain joins TRBV4-1 and TRBJ2-5; 7 bases agree with TRBD2. Germline loops: CDR1 MGHRA, CDR2 YSYEKL. J was trimmed by 5 bases and V by 4 bases; bases with no gene match: 10. The CDR3 loop spans 15 amino acids. The CDR3 loop is CASSPLEVGGETQYF. In DNA form, the CDR3 reads TGCGCCAGCAGCCCCCTGGAGGTGGGGGGGGAGACCCAGTACTTC.

The chain recombines TRBV18 with TRBJ1-5; D not certain. This CDR3 contains 13 residues. Germline V gene lookup returns CDR1 KGHSH and CDR2 LQKENI. The V end lost 1 base, the J end lost 4 bases, and 5 bases lay between the germline ends. DNA of the CDR3: TGTGCCAGCTCACCACAAGAGAATCAGCCCCAGCATTTT. Translating it yields CASSPQENQPQHF. Full variable domain (remainder filled in from reference TRBV18 and TRBJ1-5): NAGVMQNPRHLVRRRGQEARLRCSPMKGHSHVYWYRQLPEEGLKFMVYLQKENIIDESGMPKERFSAEFPKEGPSILRIQQVVRGDSAAYFCASSPQENQPQHFGDGTRLSIL.

The V and J genes are TRBV6-6 and TRBJ2-7; maybe TRBD2 (5 bases). Per the germline V gene, CDR1 is MNHNY and CDR2 is SVGAGI (reference sequence). The CDR3 sequence is 13 residues long. V lost 4 bases and J lost 4, with 11 bases in between. The CDR3 reads CASSSGNLYEQYF. The DNA of the CDR3 is TGTGCCAGCAGTTCCGGGAACCTTTACGAGCAGTACTTC.

The chain employs TRBV2 and TRBJ2-5; the match to TRBD1 covers 11 bases. The CDR3 is 15 residues long. V gave up 1 base and J gave up 5 bases; unmatched junction bases: 3. Germline V gene data show CDR1 as SNHLY and CDR2 as FYNNEI. The CDR3: CASSEGTGGLETQYF. DNA for the CDR3: TGTGCCAGCAGTGAAGGGACAGGGGGCCTTGAGACCCAGTACTTC.

The V gene is TRBV4-3, the J gene TRBJ1-2; a weak D match, TRBD1 (5 bases). Germline CDR1 LGHNA, CDR2 YSLEER. The CDR3 spans 12 residues. Deletions cut 5 bases from V and 6 bases from J, with 10 bases between. CDR3 protein: CASSSWGDGYTF. The DNA for the CDR3 is TGCGCCAGCAGCTCCTGGGGGGATGGCTACACCTTC.

The chain uses TRBV13 and TRBJ2-5, with a possible D match to TRBD1 (6 bases). CDR3 length: 13 residues. Trimming took 4 bases from V and 5 from J, leaving 11 bases between them. Germline CDR1 is PRHDT and CDR2 is FYEKMQ (reference sequence). In nucleotides, the CDR3 is TGTGCCAGCAGCTCGACAGGTTGGGAGACCCAGTACTTC. Its translation is CASSSTGWETQYF.

The chain couples TRBV29-1 to TRBJ2-5; D is undetermined. The J call may be wrong; the DNA end is better matched by TRBJ2-7. This CDR3 spans 11 amino acids. Germline-derived CDR1 and CDR2 are SQVTM and ANQGSEA. This CDR3 reads CSVDSPNEQYF. CDR3 bases: TGCAGCGTTGATTCCCCGAACGAGCAGTACTTC.

The CDR3 is CASSIGEVSKNIQYF. DNA of the CDR3: TGTGCCAGCAGCATAGGGGAGGTGAGCAAAAACATTCAGTACTTC. This sequence joins TRBV28 and TRBJ2-4; D perhaps matches TRBD2 (6 bases). Germline V gene lookup returns CDR1 MDHEN and CDR2 SYDVKM. CDR3 length equals 15 residues. Deletions cut 6 bases from V and 3 bases from J, with 15 bases between.

CDR3 sequence reads: CASSLAAGQGVSGANVLTF. CDR3 sequence (DNA): TGTGCCAGCAGCTTAGCGGCCGGACAGGGGGTCTCTGGGGCCAACGTCCTGACTTTC. The chain has TRBV7-2 and TRBJ2-6; 10 bases agree with TRBD1. Germline V gene lookup returns CDR1 SGHTA and CDR2 FQGNSA. Trimming at V came to 0 bases and at J to 0 bases, leaving 5 bases not matched to a gene. The CDR3 totals 19 residues.

In regard to this clone: The sample holds other DNA sequences that translate to the same CDR3. The V call is TRBV7-9, the J call TRBJ1-2, with 7 positions matching TRBD1. The CDR3 is made up of 13 amino acids. V shed 5 bases, J shed 4 bases, and the junction held 4 bases outside the gene matches. CDR1 is SEHNR and CDR2 is FQNEAQ in the germline V gene (reference sequence). The DNA of the CDR3 is TGTGCCAGCAGCCCGGGACAGATCTATGGCTACACCTTC. Protein sequence: CASSPGQIYGYTF.

This chain uses TRBV10-3 with TRBJ1-1; D may be TRBD1 (6 bases). Trimming shortened V by 0 bases and J by 8 bases, and 13 bases separated the two germline ends. The CDR3 extends over 14 amino acids. Germline lookup yields CDR1 ENHRY and CDR2 SYGVKD. CDR3 sequence: CAISESRQEGEAFF. The CDR3 DNA reads as TGTGCCATCAGTGAGTCTCGACAGGAAGGGGAAGCTTTCTTT.

The rearrangement links TRBV4-1 to TRBJ2-7; TRBD2 aligns across 12 bases. Germline values: CDR1 MGHRA, CDR2 YSYEKL. The junction had 15 bases not matched to a gene; V was cut back by 4 bases and J by 2 bases. This CDR3 is built from 19 residues. The CDR3 sequence: CASSLQAGLAGSSTYEQYF. The CDR3 DNA is TGCGCCAGCAGCCTTCAAGCGGGACTAGCGGGTTCCTCCACCTACGAGCAGTACTTC.

This chain's CDR3 is CASSLQGRDTEAFF. As DNA, the CDR3 is TGTGCCAGTAGTTTACAGGGCCGTGACACTGAAGCTTTCTTT. The chain uses TRBV19 and TRBJ1-1; TRBD1 is a possible D gene (6 bases). The length of the CDR3 is 14 residues. Trimming pared 5 bases from V and 3 bases from J, leaving 13 bases between. The germline gives CDR1 LNHDA, CDR2 SQIVND (reference sequence).